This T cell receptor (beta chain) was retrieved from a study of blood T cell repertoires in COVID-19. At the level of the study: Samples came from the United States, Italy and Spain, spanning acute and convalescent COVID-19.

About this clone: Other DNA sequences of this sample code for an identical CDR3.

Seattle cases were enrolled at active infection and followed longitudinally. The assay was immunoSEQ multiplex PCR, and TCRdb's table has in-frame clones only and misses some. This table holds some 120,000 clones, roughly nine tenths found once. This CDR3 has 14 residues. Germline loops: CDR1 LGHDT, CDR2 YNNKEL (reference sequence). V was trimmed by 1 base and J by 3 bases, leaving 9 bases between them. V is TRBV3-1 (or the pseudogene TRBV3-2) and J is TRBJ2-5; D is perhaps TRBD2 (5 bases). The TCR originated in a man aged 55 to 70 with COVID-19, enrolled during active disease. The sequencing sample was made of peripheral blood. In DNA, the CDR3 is TGTGCCAGCAGCCAAGCTGGACTCGAAGAGACCCAGTACTTC. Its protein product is CASSQAGLEETQYF.